This T cell receptor beta chain derives from a study of blood T cell repertoires in COVID-19. Across the whole study: Specimens from acute and convalescent COVID-19 originated in the United States, Italy and Spain. Sources were T cells, B-cell-depleted T cells, or PBMCs; the material itself was cDNA or gDNA.

The CDR3 is made up of 14 amino acids. From germline, CDR1 is SGHRS and CDR2 YFSETQ. The J segment lost 8 bases and the V segment lost 7 bases, leaving 12 bases of the junction unmatched. Repertoires were generated with immunoSEQ multiplex PCR, while TCRdb's copy carries only in-frame clones and drops some. Here the sample spans around 61,000 clones, around nine tenths being singletons. This chain connects TRBV5-1 to TRBJ2-1; 7 positions agree with TRBD1. Specimen: peripheral blood. This TCR was recovered from a man in his sixties with acute or convalescent COVID-19. The chain's CDR3 is CASGRQGQRDEQFF. In nucleotides, the CDR3 is TGCGCCAGCGGTAGACAGGGACAGAGAGATGAGCAGTTCTTC.